Here is one TCR beta chain with its context. The repertoire was sequenced with immunoSEQ multiplex PCR; TCRdb's copy has only in-frame clones and lacks some. The sample gives about 86,000 clones, 85% to 95% of which show up once; 4.5% to 5.5% is in the top ten. The data were obtained in a study of control samples from healthy donors and cancer patients. Germline lookup yields CDR1 MNHNY and CDR2 SVGAGI (reference sequence). This CDR3 has 14 amino acids. The ends were cut back, 7 bases at V and 1 base at J, with 11 bases in the middle. This TCR came from a woman aged 18-29 years in good health. The chain carries TRBV6-6 and TRBJ1-5; D remains unclear. The specimen sequenced was blood. In DNA form, the CDR3 reads TGTGCCAGCACCTCGACCGGGAGCAATCAGCCCCAGCATTTT. It encodes CASTSTGSNQPQHF.